This passage covers 5 T cell receptor beta chains from one sample sequenced in a study of blood T cell repertoires in COVID-19. The table came from immunoSEQ multiplex PCR; TCRdb's copy has only in-frame clones and leaves some out. The table shows some 390,000 clones, with about 87% occurring only once. What was sequenced was peripheral blood. The receptors originated from a woman in her sixties or seventies with COVID-19, enrolled during active disease.

This rearrangement joins TRBV2 to TRBJ2-3, with unresolved D. The CDR3 has 13 residues. Germline CDR1 and CDR2: SNHLY and FYNNEI. V lost 8 bases to trimming and J lost 4 bases, with 13 bases between them. The CDR3 DNA reads as TGTGCCAGCGGTAATTTAGCAGCAGATACGCAGTATTTT. Protein: CASGNLAADTQYF.

The V gene is TRBV3-1 (or the pseudogene TRBV3-2), the J gene TRBJ1-1; no definite D call. Germline assignment: CDR1 LGHDT and CDR2 YNNKEL (reference sequence). The germline V and J ends were trimmed by 0 bases and 0 bases, with 8 bases remaining between them. This CDR3 region has 15 residues. This CDR3 reads CASSQDEGMNTEAFF. For the CDR3, the DNA is TGTGCCAGCAGCCAAGATGAGGGCATGAACACTGAAGCTTTCTTT.

This chain joins TRBV6-5 and TRBJ1-2; D is ambiguous. Germline-derived CDR1 and CDR2 are MNHEY and SVGAGI. Trimming removed 7 bases from V and 8 bases from J, with 23 bases in between. CDR3 length: 15 amino acids. Here the CDR3 reads CASTTTRGGRHGYTF. DNA of the CDR3: TGTGCCAGCACCACCACCCGGGGAGGGAGGCACGGCTACACCTTC.

The genes are TRBV5-1 and TRBJ2-7; 9 bases line up with TRBD2. This CDR3 is built from 14 residues. V dropped 5 bases and J dropped 6; count of bases not matched to a gene: 9. Germline V gene lookup returns CDR1 SGHRS and CDR2 YFSETQ. Written as DNA, the CDR3 is TGCGCCAGCAGACCAATAGCGGGGGAGGCCGAGCAGTACTTC. Translation: CASRPIAGEAEQYF.

The rearrangement joins TRBV24-1 to TRBJ1-6, with a weak D call TRBD1 (6 bases). The V gene's germline CDR1 is KGHDR and CDR2 SFDVKD. This CDR3 region has 13 residues. The V gene lost 4 bases and the J gene lost 17 bases, with 17 bases spanning the gap. The CDR3 sequence is CATSETTTGNFHF. The CDR3 nucleotides are TGTGCCACCAGTGAGACTACGACAGGTAATTTCCACTTT.